The 32 T cell receptor beta chains in this list originate from one sample, sequenced in a study of blood T cell repertoires in COVID-19. The data were produced by immunoSEQ multiplex PCR, yet TCRdb's version contains in-frame clones alone and is incomplete. This table has a few hundred thousand clones, 85% to 90% appearing once. The sample consisted of PBMCs or T cells enriched from blood (not recorded which). Receptor source: a woman under 30 with acute COVID-19.

The chain carries TRBV7-9 and TRBJ1-1; the D gene is possibly TRBD1 (6 bases). The CDR3 has 15 residues. Germline assignment: CDR1 SEHNR and CDR2 FQNEAQ (reference sequence). The ends were cut back, 0 bases at V and 6 bases at J, with 14 bases in the middle. The CDR3 bases are TGTGCCAGCAGCTTAGCAGGGCAGGGGAAGGCTGAAGCTTTCTTT. Translation gives CASSLAGQGKAEAFF.

The chain couples TRBV7-9 to TRBJ2-3; the D gene is possibly TRBD1 (5 bases). The germline CDR1 and CDR2 sequences are SEHNR and FQNEAQ (reference sequence). There are 14 residues in the CDR3. Deletions cut 1 base from V and 3 bases from J, with 8 bases between. The CDR3 sequence: CASSLGTLTDTQYF. DNA for the CDR3: TGTGCCAGCAGCTTAGGGACATTGACAGATACGCAGTATTTT. The entire variable domain, with the rest obtained from reference TRBV7-9 and TRBJ2-3, is as follows: DTGVSQNPRHKITKRGQNVTFRCDPISEHNRLYWYRQTLGQGPEFLTYFQNEAQLEKSRLLSDRFSAERPKGSFSTLEIQRTEQGDSAMYLCASSLGTLTDTQYFGPGTRLTVL.

The V and J genes are TRBV18 and TRBJ2-1; 10 bases fit TRBD1. The length of the CDR3 is 15 residues. Germline loops: CDR1 KGHSH, CDR2 LQKENI. With 3 bases clipped from V and 5 bases from J, the junction kept 4 bases outside the gene matches. CDR3 loop: CASSPRTGGDNEQFF. In DNA form, the CDR3 reads TGTGCCAGCTCACCTAGGACAGGGGGGGACAATGAGCAGTTCTTC.

V is TRBV7-3 and J is TRBJ2-7; 10 nucleotides line up with TRBD2. The V and J ends lost 5 bases and 5 bases, in that order; junction bases with no gene match: 9. In germline, CDR1 is SGHTA, CDR2 FQGTGA. CDR3 length equals 15 residues. The CDR3 DNA is TGTGCCAGCAGCCCTAGCGGGAGTCTTCTCCACGAGCAGTACTTC. Translation: CASSPSGSLLHEQYF.

The chain joins TRBV3-1 (or the pseudogene TRBV3-2) to TRBJ2-1; tentatively, D is TRBD2 (5 bases). Germline V gene sequence: CDR1 LGHDT, CDR2 YNNKEL (reference sequence). The CDR3 length is 17 residues. Trimming took off 1 base at V and 0 bases at J, with 13 bases between the two ends. The CDR3 spells CASSQGQRLNSYNEQFF. The CDR3 DNA is TGTGCCAGCAGCCAAGGTCAGCGACTAAACTCCTACAATGAGCAGTTCTTC.

The chain recombines TRBV5-1 with TRBJ2-7, with 9 bases matching TRBD1. The CDR3 has 15 residues. The germline gives CDR1 SGHRS, CDR2 YFSETQ. Unmatched junction bases numbered 12, after V lost 4 bases and J lost 7 bases. CDR3 bases: TGCGCCAGCAGCCTGGCCGGGACAGGGCCAAGTGAGCAGTACTTC. Its protein product is CASSLAGTGPSEQYF.

The V gene is TRBV27, the J gene TRBJ2-3, with TRBD1 as a possible D gene (5 bases). This CDR3 region has 15 residues. Trimming removed 5 bases from V and 2 bases from J, with 14 bases in between. Germline V lookup: CDR1 MNHEY, CDR2 SMNVEV (reference sequence). CDR3 sequence reads: CASSRTFKITDTQYF. The CDR3 region has the DNA TGTGCCAGCAGTAGGACATTTAAAATCACAGATACGCAGTATTTT.

V and J are TRBV4-1 and TRBJ2-3, with 9 bases fitting TRBD2. The V gene end was trimmed by 0 bases and the J gene end by 4 bases; junction bases not matched to a gene: 5. The germline V gene has CDR1 MGHRA and CDR2 YSYEKL. CDR3 length: 16 residues. CDR3 nucleotides: TGCGCCAGCAGCCAAGAGTGGCGGGAGGGGGCAGATACGCAGTATTTT. As protein: CASSQEWREGADTQYF.

The chain employs TRBV27 and TRBJ2-1; 11 nucleotides line up with TRBD2. Germline V gene data show CDR1 as MNHEY and CDR2 as SMNVEV (reference sequence). The CDR3 is made up of 17 amino acids. With 10 bases clipped from V and 1 base from J, the junction kept 12 bases outside the gene matches. In nucleotides, the CDR3 is TGTGCCACCAAGACTAGCGGGGCGCGCAGATCCTACAATGAGCAGTTCTTC. It codes for CATKTSGARRSYNEQFF.

The V gene is TRBV29-1, the J gene TRBJ2-7, with 10 bases identical to TRBD1. This CDR3 has 14 amino acids. Germline loops: CDR1 SQVTM, CDR2 ANQGSEA. The V and J ends lost 6 bases and 7 bases, in that order; junction bases with no gene match: 12. CDR3 region: CSVARTGGMVEQYF. The CDR3 DNA reads TGCAGCGTGGCCCGGACAGGGGGAATGGTAGAGCAGTACTTC.

The V and J genes are TRBV18 and TRBJ1-5, with 9 nucleotides matching TRBD1. Per germline, CDR1 KGHSH and CDR2 LQKENI. The CDR3 has 18 amino acids. Trimming cost V 1 base and J 6 bases; bases outside gene matches: 13. CDR3 coding DNA: TGTGCCAGCTCACCACAGTCCCCGGGACAGGGAAGGAGTCAGCCCCAGCATTTT. This translates into CASSPQSPGQGRSQPQHF.

This chain uses TRBV19 with TRBJ2-5; maybe TRBD1 (5 bases). The V gene's germline CDR1 is LNHDA and CDR2 SQIVND (reference sequence). V was cut by 5 bases and J by 2 bases, with 9 bases left in between. The CDR3 length is 13 residues. The chain's CDR3 is CASSGAAQETQYF. The CDR3 coding sequence is TGTGCCAGTAGTGGGGCGGCACAAGAGACCCAGTACTTC.

The gene calls are TRBV24-1 and TRBJ1-2, with 9 bases identical to TRBD1. The junction had 5 bases not matched to a gene; V was cut back by 2 bases and J by 5 bases. The CDR3 runs 15 residues. CDR1 KGHDR and CDR2 SFDVKD come from the germline V gene. This CDR3 reads CATSDSLDRGYGYTF. The CDR3 DNA reads as TGTGCCACCAGTGATTCCCTAGACAGGGGGTATGGCTACACCTTC.

In its sample, this clone was seen once. The sample carries other DNA sequences with the same CDR3. The chain links TRBV30 to TRBJ1-1, with D possibly TRBD1 on 6 matching bases. Germline V gene sequence: CDR1 GTSNPN, CDR2 SVGIG (reference sequence). The CDR3 consists of 13 residues. Trimming left V 0 bases short and J 1 base short, with 6 bases between. The CDR3, as DNA: TGTGCCTGGAGTGTACAGGGGAACACTGAAGCTTTCTTT. Its protein product is CAWSVQGNTEAFF.

This clone was picked up one time. J is TRBJ1-4 and V is TRBV11-1, with 7 bases fitting TRBD1. The CDR3 is 14 residues long. Germline assignment: CDR1 SGHAT and CDR2 FQDESV (reference sequence). Trimming removed 5 bases from V and 3 bases from J; junction bases left unmatched: 3. The CDR3 DNA follows: TGTGCCAGCAGCCGGGACAGCTCTAATGAAAAACTGTTTTTT. Amino acids: CASSRDSSNEKLFF.

On this clone itself: At the DNA level, this CDR3 is encoded by other sequences in the same sample as well. The chain is built from TRBV28 and TRBJ1-2; D gene ambiguous. CDR3 length: 12 amino acids. In germline, CDR1 is MDHEN, CDR2 SYDVKM. The V end lost 3 bases, the J end lost 5 bases, and 7 bases lay between the germline ends. The CDR3 region is CASSLTEYGYTF. CDR3 coding DNA: TGTGCCAGCAGTTTGACTGAATATGGCTACACCTTC.

This chain connects TRBV18 to TRBJ2-1, with a tentative D call TRBD2 (5 bases). The CDR3 consists of 17 residues. Trimming removed 1 base from V and 6 bases from J, with 19 bases in between. The V gene's germline CDR1 is KGHSH and CDR2 LQKENI. The DNA for the CDR3 is TGTGCCAGCTCACCACGTATGACTAAGACTTACTCCAATGAGCAGTTCTTC. Translating it yields CASSPRMTKTYSNEQFF.

The rearrangement joins TRBV10-2 to TRBJ2-1; TRBD2 agrees at 8 bases. This CDR3 spans 16 amino acids. CDR1 and CDR2 from the germline V gene are WSHSY and SAAADI. With 2 bases clipped from V and 3 bases from J, the junction kept 6 bases outside the gene matches. In DNA, the CDR3 is TGCGCCAGCAGTGAGACGGGACTAGTATTCTACAATGAGCAGTTCTTC. It specifies CASSETGLVFYNEQFF.

The CDR3 bases are TGTGCCAGCAGCCCAGGACTAGCGGGGCATAATGAGCAGTTCTTC. Its protein product is CASSPGLAGHNEQFF. The chain links TRBV3-1 (or the pseudogene TRBV3-2) to TRBJ2-1, with 12 bases aligning to TRBD2. Germline values: CDR1 LGHDT, CDR2 YNNKEL (reference sequence). Losses at the gene ends were 4 bases for V and 7 bases for J; bases not matched to a gene: 5. This CDR3 region has 15 residues.

The CDR3 DNA reads TGTGCCAGCTCGTTAGCGGGAGGGGGGAGAAACATTCAGTACTTC. Translating gives CASSLAGGGRNIQYF. The genes are TRBV6-4 and TRBJ2-4; TRBD2 agrees at 11 bases. Trimming removed 8 bases from V and 6 bases from J; junction bases left unmatched: 9. Germline V gives CDR1 MRHNA, CDR2 SNTAGT. CDR3 length equals 15 residues.

The chain couples TRBV6-5 to TRBJ1-5; TRBD1 is a possible D gene (5 bases). Germline lookup yields CDR1 MNHEY and CDR2 SVGAGI. The V gene lost 4 bases and the J gene lost 5 bases, with 12 bases spanning the gap. The CDR3 consists of 14 residues. CDR3 region: CASSLGRADQPQHF. In nucleotides, the CDR3 is TGTGCCAGCAGTTTGGGCAGGGCAGATCAGCCCCAGCATTTT.

This clone has just one count. CDR3: CASSFDSTSNYGYTF. CDR3 DNA sequence: TGCGCCAGCAGCTTCGACAGCACTTCTAACTATGGCTACACCTTC. The gene calls are TRBV5-1 and TRBJ1-2, with a weak D call TRBD1 (5 bases). This CDR3 contains 15 residues. The V and J ends lost 2 bases and 0 bases respectively, with 11 bases between them. Germline CDR1 reads SGHRS; CDR2 reads YFSETQ. The whole variable domain, filled in from reference TRBV5-1 and TRBJ1-2, reads KAGVTQTPRYLIKTRGQQVTLSCSPISGHRSVSWYQQTPGQGLQFLFEYFSETQRNKGNFPGRFSGRQFSNSRSEMNVSTLELGDSALYLCASSFDSTSNYGYTFGSGTRLTVV.

The chain is built from TRBV5-6 and TRBJ1-2, with 7 bases lining up with TRBD1. V shed 4 bases, J shed 8 bases, and the junction held 5 bases outside the gene matches. The CDR3 covers 12 residues. Germline V gene lookup returns CDR1 SGHDT and CDR2 YYEEEE. DNA of the CDR3: TGTGCCAGCAGCGTGACAGGGTACGGCTACACCTTC. Residues: CASSVTGYGYTF.

The chain combines TRBV7-6 with TRBJ1-1, with TRBD1 identical over 7 bases. This CDR3 spans 15 amino acids. The germline gives CDR1 SGHVS, CDR2 FNYEAQ. The V and J ends lost 5 bases and 1 base, in that order; junction bases with no gene match: 7. CDR3 amino acids: CASSRNRQGNTEAFF. The CDR3 bases are TGTGCCAGCAGCCGTAATCGACAGGGGAACACTGAAGCTTTCTTT.

The chain links TRBV7-9 to TRBJ2-7, with no clear D. V lost 1 base and J 3 bases, leaving 10 bases between the germline ends. Germline CDR1 and CDR2: SEHNR and FQNEAQ (reference sequence). This CDR3 has 14 amino acids. CDR3 nucleotide sequence: TGTGCCAGCAGCTTAGACATTTCGTACTACGAGCAGTACTTC. Amino acid sequence: CASSLDISYYEQYF.

This chain joins TRBV19 and TRBJ1-5, with a weak D call TRBD1 (6 bases). Trimming stripped 6 bases from V and 1 base from J, with 13 bases between. This CDR3 has 15 residues. Germline assignment: CDR1 LNHDA and CDR2 SQIVND (reference sequence). CDR3 amino acids: CASSTTGSSNQPQHF. Here the CDR3 DNA reads TGTGCCAGTAGCACGACAGGATCAAGCAATCAGCCCCAGCATTTT.

This chain joins TRBV28 and TRBJ2-1, with 8 bases matching TRBD2. The CDR3 extends over 16 amino acids. The germline CDR1 and CDR2 sequences are MDHEN and SYDVKM. Trimming removed 6 bases from V and 4 bases from J; junction bases left unmatched: 11. The CDR3 DNA reads as TGTGCCAGCAGCCATACCGGGACTAGAGATTACAATGAGCAGTTCTTC. Its translation: CASSHTGTRDYNEQFF. The full variable domain, with the rest looked up from reference TRBV28 and TRBJ2-1, is DVKVTQSSRYLVKRTGEKVFLECVQDMDHENMFWYRQDPGLGLRLIYFSYDVKMKEKGDIPEGYSVSREKKERFSLILESASTNQTSMYLCASSHTGTRDYNEQFFGPGTRLTVL.

This clone came up once. The chain uses TRBV19 and TRBJ1-1; D unclear. The V end was cut by 1 base, the J end by 0 bases, with 12 bases between. This CDR3 has 16 residues. Per germline, CDR1 LNHDA and CDR2 SQIVND (reference sequence). CDR3 in DNA: TGTGCCAGTAGTATAGCTTCAGGCCGCATGAACACTGAAGCTTTCTTT. As protein: CASSIASGRMNTEAFF. The variable domain in full, completed from reference TRBV19 and TRBJ1-1, reads DGGITQSPKYLFRKEGQNVTLSCEQNLNHDAMYWYRQDPGQGLRLIYYSQIVNDFQKGDIAEGYSVSREKKESFPLTVTSAQKNPTAFYLCASSIASGRMNTEAFFGQGTRLTVV.

J is TRBJ1-5 and V is TRBV6-2 or TRBV6-3, with D unresolved. CDR3 size: 15 residues. V was shortened by 4 bases and J by 0 bases, with 10 bases between the two germline ends. Germline V gene sequence: CDR1 MNHEY, CDR2 SVGEGT. The DNA of the CDR3 is TGTGCCAGCAGTTTACAGACGCCTAGCAATCAGCCCCAGCATTTT. Amino acid sequence: CASSLQTPSNQPQHF.

This clone has more than one count but fewer than ten. The rearrangement joins TRBV11-3 to TRBJ2-3; 9 bases agree with TRBD2. With V trimmed by 1 base and J by 6 bases, 5 bases remained unmatched. In germline, CDR1 is SGHNT, CDR2 YENEEA. This CDR3 comprises 15 residues. In DNA, the CDR3 is TGTGCCAGCAGCTTAGGCGCGGGAGGGCCGGATACGCAGTATTTT. Encoded protein: CASSLGAGGPDTQYF.

The chain carries TRBV5-1 and TRBJ2-2; D not certain. The CDR3 is 15 residues long. CDR1 and CDR2 from the germline V gene are SGHRS and YFSETQ. Trimming pared 5 bases from V and 0 bases from J, leaving 11 bases between. The CDR3 protein is CASSPSGANTGELFF. The CDR3 DNA follows: TGCGCCAGCAGTCCCTCGGGTGCGAACACCGGGGAGCTGTTTTTT.

This chain links TRBV3-1 (or the pseudogene TRBV3-2) with TRBJ1-5; TRBD1 matches 9 bases. V lost 4 bases to trimming and J lost 1 base; unmatched junction nucleotides: 5. Looked up from germline, CDR1 is LGHDT and CDR2 is YNNKEL (reference sequence). CDR3 length: 16 residues. In nucleotides, the CDR3 is TGTGCCAGCAGCCCGGGACAGGGCAGGAGCAATCAGCCCCAGCATTTT. Its translation: CASSPGQGRSNQPQHF.